The entry below describes one T cell receptor beta chain. No cognate antigen has been identified for it. No base quality values were provided; no much bigger clone lies one nucleotide off. The record originates from a study of shared clonotypes between healthy human individuals (dated by TCRdb to 2020 to 2022). For the study in its entirety: The cohort comprised two women and a few men aged 18 to 49 years. For each donor, CD4 naive and CD4 memory were each given three plates, CD8 naive was given two plates, and CD8 memory was given one plate. To estimate repertoire size and how much clonotype sharing occurs between individuals, the study deeply sequenced the blood TCR repertoires of roughly 5 healthy adults. To increase sequencing depth and limit assay-specific biases, TCR repertoire library preparation and sequencing were carried out by different laboratories using diverse techniques. Per donor, leukapheresis produced somewhere between about 0.8 and 9 billion PBMCs.

From the germline V gene (reference sequence), CDR1 is MNHEY and CDR2 is SMNVEV. Measured from the cysteine to the phenylalanine, the CDR3 is 19 residues long. The CDR3 DNA has 57 bases and is translated from base 1. At the junction V is shortened by 5 bases and J by 8 bases, with 31 bases in between. For the CD8 naive samples, CD45RO-negative cells were positively selected for CCR7, yielding a CD45RA+CCR7+ population from which TemRA cells were excluded. The donors were healthy, HIV-negative adults with no recently reported acute infections or vaccinations. All donors were Caucasian adults living in Nashville, Tennessee, USA. Blood was obtained by leukapheresis, after which PBMCs were separated by Ficoll-Histopaque density gradient centrifugation and cryopreserved in liquid nitrogen vapor phase. Analytical flow cytometry was used to check the purity and quantity of each magnetically sorted T cell population. Genomic DNA was isolated from every sorted fraction and measured by UV absorbance on a Nanodrop 2000c.

Findings and caveats that apply to the study as a whole: Compared with non-shared clonotypes, clonotypes shared by all four sorted-subset donors had higher generation probabilities. Naive subsets generally had larger estimated clonotype richness than memory subsets did. Because the study included a small number of donors, the genetic and exposure-history diversity represented was limited. Approximately 5% of naive CD4, roughly 3.6% of naive CD8, approximately 2% of memory CD4, and around 0.4% of memory CD8 clonotypes were shared across several donors. Even with the large sequencing depth, rarefaction of the sorted-subset datasets indicated that sequencing was incomplete. Pairwise subsampling led to the expectation that sequencing depth would affect the degree of clonotype sharing among donors. Sampling was restricted to blood, and TCR repertoires in tissue are likely to differ from TCR repertoires in blood.

Using the deep immunoSEQ assay, multiplex PCR amplified TCR CDR3 regions from genomic DNA. Genomic DNA extracted from each cell subset was distributed evenly over all wells of several immunoSEQ 96-well plates, and each plate served as one replicate. For sorted subsets, each replicate PCR was loaded with 200 ng genomic DNA, equivalent to approximately 27,000 T cell genomes. Purified libraries were measured with a Qubit 3.0 fluorometer, size-checked on a Bioanalyzer 2100, and measured again with the KAPA Library Quantification kit. A separate single-read 150-cycle Illumina NextSeq 550 flow cell was used to sequence each immunoSEQ 96-well plate. Per the original workflow: The immunoSEQ output contained only junctional sequences without quality scores, so filtering could not match that applied to full-length reads. To assign V/J genes and CDR3, sequences were annotated against IMGT germline references using PyIR, a Python wrapper for IgBLAST v1.9. Reads were filtered out if the reads had weak V/J assignments (E-value above 1e-6), no CDR3, stop codons, out-of-frame junctions, or ambiguous translated residues. V3J clonotypes were defined as sequences sharing the same inferred V gene, J gene, and CDR3 amino acid sequence. Percentage overlap between repertoires was calculated by dividing the number of shared unique clonotypes by the size of the smaller repertoire. RTK rarefaction, the Chao1 estimator, and Recon v2.1 estimates of unobserved clonotypes were used to assess repertoire richness. OLGA was used to compute generation probabilities for all TCRbeta clonotypes that the gDNA method yielded from a few donors. Held by TCRdb, this immuneACCESS table contains in-frame sequences only and omits some clones. Under half of the omission traces to an unresolved V gene where checked; the cause of the rest is unknown. The V and J calls and clone size are taken from that table; D and trimming were inferred from the DNA. Present in this sample are millions of clones, just over 90% of which were seen just once. The ten largest clones capture roughly 1.7% of the sample.

The sample taken for sequencing was naive CD8+ T cells from PBMCs. The sample's cell subset or site label is to be understood as: CD45RA+CCR7+. The sequence joins TRBV27 to TRBJ2-1; the D segment might be TRBD1 or TRBD2, since each matches 5 bases. The receptor was derived from a man between 18 and 35 years old in good health. Some clones in this sample may be carry-over from other donors' samples. The nucleotides are TGTGCCAGCAGTGGTCGCGCTCGGCAGGGAGTCATTAGGGGCTATGAGCAGTTCTTC. Translated, it gives CASSGRARQGVIRGYEQFF.